This T cell receptor beta chain was retrieved from a study of blood T cells in healthy people across ages. Using a J-beta primer mix together with a sample-barcoded 5' primer, a second PCR was run for roughly 7 to 11 cycles. TCRdb itself ran the 5' RACE reads through MiXCR, one entry per CDR3 protein. Among some 700,000 distinct CDR3 sequences, roughly 44% were seen once, and the ten largest hold 20% to 25%. The CDR3 is made up of 15 amino acids. The germline V gene encodes CDR1 MDHEN and CDR2 SYDVKM. The V segment lost 5 bases and the J segment 7 bases; nucleotides outside the gene matches: 12. Isolated per sample were at least 7 million PBMCs.

Sequenced: blood. The J gene is TRBJ2-7, the V gene TRBV28; 9 bases line up with TRBD2. This receptor was obtained from a woman in her sixties in good health. The CDR3 coding sequence is TGTGCCAGCAGTCCCCGACTAGCGGTAGACATTGAGCAGTACTTC. Translation: CASSPRLAVDIEQYF. The full variable domain, completed using reference TRBV28 and TRBJ2-7, is DVKVTQSSRYLVKRTGEKVFLECVQDMDHENMFWYRQDPGLGLRLIYFSYDVKMKEKGDIPEGYSVSREKKERFSLILESASTNQTSMYLCASSPRLAVDIEQYFGPGTRLTVT.